This T cell receptor beta chain was observed in a study of blood T cell repertoires in COVID-19. In the original processing: Amplification with reference gene primers provided the estimates of nucleated cell counts. Profiling relied on immunoSEQ multiplex PCR, and the TCRdb table lists in-frame clones only, not all of them. The DNA gave D and trimming, while V, J and clone size come from that table. The table has roughly 130,000 clones, approximately 80% seen once. The TCR sequence derives from a woman in her forties or fifties with acute or convalescent COVID-19. Sequencing was carried out using peripheral blood.

In nucleotides, the CDR3 is TGTGCCAGCAGCTTACAGGGTAACACTGAAGCTTTCTTT. As protein: CASSLQGNTEAFF. The chain couples TRBV7-2 to TRBJ1-1; a possible D gene is TRBD1 (5 bases). The CDR3 sequence is 13 residues long. With 2 bases removed from V and 2 bases from J, the gap between germline ends came to 6 bases. The germline V gene has CDR1 SGHTA and CDR2 FQGNSA.